The clone carrying this T cell receptor beta chain was seen ten or more times. Its antigen is not known. The study amplified TCR beta CDR3 regions using RNA transcripts. HTBI primers primed a first-round RT-PCR, and a second-round multiplex PCR followed. TCRdb reanalysed the multiplex PCR reads using MiXCR and keeps one entry per CDR3 protein. The sample has a few hundred thousand distinct CDR3 sequences; approximately 18% are singletons. This entry comes from a study of Graves' ophthalmopathy and Graves' hyperthyroidism. Turning to the study itself: Peripheral blood samples were taken at initial diagnosis, before any treatment.

Study-wide findings and caveats: A majority of expanded thyroid clonotypes exceeding 0.001 frequency were likewise present in blood.

The sample consisted of peripheral blood. The sequence was collected from an adult woman with stable Graves' hyperthyroidism.

CDR3 in DNA: TGTGCCAACCGGCGGGGGCCTGGCGCTGAAGCTTTCTTT. The encoded protein is CANRRGPGAEAFF. The gene calls are TRBV12-3 or TRBV12-4 and TRBJ1-1; D possibly corresponds to TRBD1 (6 bases). Trimming took off 10 bases at V and 6 bases at J, with 18 bases between the two ends. The CDR3 extends over 13 amino acids.